The TCR beta chain under discussion was sequenced for a study of regulatory T cells in long-lasting Graves disease. Time point indicated: persistent/refractory GD, antithyroid drugs over 5 years with positive TRAb. The TCR library was prepared using RNA isolated from PBMCs. General observations from the study: Newly diagnosed disease favored TRBV20-1 and TRBJ2-1 over persistent disease. New patients shared roughly 1,000 public clonotypes, and persistent patients shared more, with a few thousand. The small sample size may have reduced accuracy.

The CDR3 runs to 13 residues. With 3 bases removed from V and 9 bases from J, the gap between germline ends came to 11 bases. This clonotype was seen many times. Its target is unknown. To make TCR beta libraries, researchers used iRepertoire HTBI primers and Arm-PCR of CDR3 regions. TCRdb processed the multiplex PCR reads anew with MiXCR; each CDR3 protein has one entry. The table shows approximately 400,000 distinct CDR3 sequences, with around 21% occurring only once. The origin of this receptor is a female donor with Graves disease. The J gene is TRBJ2-2, the V gene TRBV12-3 or TRBV12-4; no clear D. The starting material was peripheral blood mononuclear cells (PBMCs), obtained when the disease was refractory, from a patient treated with antithyroid drugs. The chain's CDR3 is CASSLAAWRELFF. The DNA of the CDR3 is TGTGCCAGCAGTTTGGCCGCCTGGAGGGAGCTGTTTTTT.